What follows describes a single TCR beta chain. It has no known antigen specificity. No base quality information exists; no much larger clone differs at one position. The germline V gene yields SGHVS for CDR1 and FNYEAQ for CDR2. Taken from cysteine to phenylalanine, the CDR3 has 14 residues. Just the 42-base CDR3 DNA is kept, in frame starting at base 1. Between the V and J ends, shortened by 6 bases and 8 bases respectively, the junction contains 17 bases. Synthesis of TCR cDNA relied on 5'RACE template switching, a step that introduced a universal primer site along with unique molecular identifiers. Priming of cDNA synthesis was performed from both the TCR alpha and TCR beta constant segments. Library amplification involved two PCR steps, and the second step added sample barcodes and sequencing adapters. Sequencing of the libraries was done on either Illumina HiSeq 2500 (2x100 bp) or NovaSeq (2x150 bp). Under the source paper's analysis protocol: Reads were demultiplexed and collapsed into UMI consensus sequences with MIGEC, and V(D)J alignment was performed with MiXCR. Vaccine-responding clonotypes were defined with edgeR using replicate PBMC samples, requiring FDR below 0.01 and a log2 fold change above 5 up to day 15. Each bulk clonotype received a CD4 or CD8 identity based on whether the sequenced CD4 or CD8 repertoire contained that clonotype at higher abundance. TCRdb reworked the public reads: Q25 trimming with fastp, MiXCR clone assembly, productive beta chains retained. Here each entry gathers all rows of one CDR3 protein and keeps the most common genes and DNA. The V and J calls were not made by the authors but by TCRdb's processing. Recorded for this sample are 500,000 to 650,000 distinct CDR3 sequences; about a sixth of them occurred a single time. The top ten clones comprise 17% of the sample.

This sample was included in a study of T cells after yellow fever vaccination (dated by TCRdb to about 2019). With regard to the full study: The SMART-Seq v4 Ultra Low Input RNA kit was used to prepare libraries from fractions with low cell numbers. To follow T-cell clones before and after both primary and booster YFV17D yellow fever vaccination, bulk TCR alpha and beta repertoires underwent longitudinal sequencing. Two healthy male donors, one aged 18 to 30 and one aged 30 to 39 years, were included in the cohort. Bulk PBMC replicates and cell subsets were isolated from blood drawn at multiple timepoints before and after both primary and secondary immunization.

This specimen's treatment or condition label, per the study, means: live attenuated yellow fever vaccine strain. Two biological replicates of bulk PBMCs were collected at each blood-draw timepoint. A standard Ficoll-Paque protocol was used to isolate PBMCs from peripheral blood. TriZol was used to extract RNA from bulk PBMCs, CD4 and CD8 fractions, and dextramer-positive and dextramer-negative fractions. What the work shows at the level of the full study, not this receptor alone: Because abundant contaminating clonotypes from the bulk population could be contained in FACS-sorted repertoires, computational filtering was required. A small fraction of clonotypes showed up in both the CD4 and CD8 compartments, probably as a result of convergent recombination. Because only two donors were included in the study, the extent to which the findings can be generalized is limited. After the booster, most of the clones that had expanded following primary vaccination were detected again (almost 98% of CD4 and more than 85% of CD8), which suggests that memory was broadly maintained. The secondary T-cell response was weaker than the primary response but faster, peaking on day 5 instead of day 15.

The chain couples TRBV7-6 to TRBJ2-1; the D segment could be TRBD1, given 5 matching bases. The specimen was PBMCs, collected less than 6 days after the first yellow fever vaccination. The clonotype was recovered from a man younger than 35 who received the YFV17D yellow fever vaccine. The DNA reads TGTGCCAGCAGTTCCATAGGGGAAAGGGATGAGCAGTTCTTC. Its protein reads: CASSSIGERDEQFF. The variable domain in full, with residues beyond the CDR3 obtained from the reference TRBV7-6 and TRBJ2-1 genes, is GAGVSQSPRYKVTKRGQDVALRCDPISGHVSLYWYRQALGQGPEFLTYFNYEAQQDKSGLPNDRFSAERPEGSISTLTIQRTEQRDSAMYRCASSSIGERDEQFFGPGTRLTVL.